The 24 T cell receptor beta chains in this list originate from one sample, sequenced in a study of cytomegalovirus exposure and HLA in healthy donors. Primers: 60 Vbeta forward and 13 Jbeta reverse. Profiling relied on immunoSEQ multiplex PCR, and the TCRdb table lists in-frame clones only, not all of them. The sample lists about 130,000 clones, 75% to 90% seen once, with just over 2.5% in the top ten. Input material: PBMCs. Receptor source: a man between 25 and 39 years old in good health and CMV-seronegative.

The gene calls are TRBV28 and TRBJ2-7; 7 nucleotides align to TRBD1. The CDR3 has 12 amino acids. CDR1 is MDHEN and CDR2 is SYDVKM in the germline V gene. The trim removed 9 bases at V and 3 bases at J, leaving 5 bases unmatched. This CDR3 reads CASTHRGYEQYF. The CDR3 nucleotides read TGTGCCAGTACCCACAGGGGCTACGAGCAGTACTTC.

CDR3 amino acids: CASSQGLAGGYYEQYF. The CDR3 DNA reads TGCGCCAGCAGCCAGGGACTAGCGGGAGGTTACTACGAGCAGTACTTC. The chain links TRBV4-3 to TRBJ2-5, with TRBD2 matching 15 bases. The end of the DNA fits TRBJ2-7 better, so the J call may be wrong. Germline CDR1 LGHNA, CDR2 YSLEER. This CDR3 region has 16 residues.

This chain uses TRBV7-7 with TRBJ2-7; 13 bases agree with TRBD2. The ends lost 4 bases at V and 5 bases at J; junction bases unmatched: 8. Germline loops: CDR1 SSHAT, CDR2 FNYEAQ (reference sequence). CDR3 length: 16 amino acids. CDR3 sequence reads: CASSSTGLAGVDEQYF. The CDR3 DNA follows: TGTGCCAGCAGCTCTACCGGACTAGCGGGAGTAGACGAGCAGTACTTC.

This rearrangement joins TRBV5-5 to TRBJ2-5, with TRBD2 matching over 7 bases. The junction had 7 bases not matched to a gene; V was cut back by 0 bases and J by 5 bases. Germline values: CDR1 SGHKS, CDR2 YYEKEE (reference sequence). The CDR3 totals 15 residues. The CDR3 loop reads CASSLEPILAETQYF. As DNA, the CDR3 is TGTGCCAGCAGCTTGGAGCCGATACTAGCGGAGACCCAGTACTTC. The complete variable domain, with remaining parts taken from reference TRBV5-5 and TRBJ2-5, reads DAGVTQSPTHLIKTRGQQVTLRCSPISGHKSVSWYQQVLGQGPQFIFQYYEKEERGRGNFPDRFSARQFPNYSSELNVNALLLGDSALYLCASSLEPILAETQYFGPGTRLLVL.

This chain links TRBV28 with TRBJ1-1, with D possibly matching TRBD1 (5 bases). Germline loops: CDR1 MDHEN, CDR2 SYDVKM. V was clipped by 9 bases and J by 6 bases, with 11 bases between them. This CDR3 is 11 amino acids long. The CDR3 sequence is CASRGLPEAFF. The CDR3 region has the DNA TGTGCCAGTAGGGGACTCCCTGAAGCTTTCTTT.

The genes are TRBV7-9 and TRBJ2-4, with a possible D match to TRBD1 (5 bases). Deletions cut 1 base from V and 4 bases from J, with 8 bases between. CDR3 length equals 14 residues. In germline, CDR1 is SEHNR, CDR2 FQNEAQ (reference sequence). In DNA form, the CDR3 reads TGTGCCAGCAGCTTAGGGGCAGGGAAAAACATTCAGTACTTC. This translates into CASSLGAGKNIQYF.

The chain employs TRBV7-9 and TRBJ2-2; 8 bases are shared with TRBD1. V lost 4 bases and J lost 1; bases outside the gene matches: 5. The V gene's germline CDR1 is SEHNR and CDR2 FQNEAQ (reference sequence). The CDR3 is 16 amino acids. The CDR3: CASSSPGTGNTGELFF. The CDR3 region has the DNA TGTGCCAGCAGCTCCCCCGGGACAGGGAACACCGGGGAGCTGTTTTTT.

This clone has a single count. The chain employs TRBV28 and TRBJ2-3; D gene uncertain. The germline V gene encodes CDR1 MDHEN and CDR2 SYDVKM. The CDR3 totals 13 residues. The V end was cut by 7 bases, the J end by 3 bases, with 11 bases between. The CDR3 sequence: CASTPRQTDTQYF. CDR3 DNA: TGTGCCAGCACTCCGCGGCAGACAGATACGCAGTATTTT.

The chain employs TRBV9 and TRBJ2-7; D may be TRBD1 (6 bases). The germline gives CDR1 SGDLS, CDR2 YYNGEE. The V and J ends lost 3 bases and 5 bases respectively, with 12 bases between them. The CDR3 sequence is 13 residues long. CDR3 amino acids: CASSAEGVNEQYF. The CDR3 DNA follows: TGTGCCAGCAGCGCCGAGGGGGTTAACGAGCAGTACTTC.

This rearrangement joins TRBV4-1 to TRBJ1-5, with D tentatively TRBD1 (6 bases). There are 14 residues in the CDR3. Germline V gene sequence: CDR1 MGHRA, CDR2 YSYEKL. V dropped 1 base and J dropped 6 bases, with 10 bases sitting between them. This chain's CDR3 is CASSQAGTSQPQHF. In DNA, the CDR3 is TGCGCCAGCAGCCAAGCCGGGACATCTCAGCCCCAGCATTTT.

The chain couples TRBV7-2 to TRBJ1-5, with TRBD1 matching over 7 bases. This CDR3 has 14 amino acids. Looked up from germline, CDR1 is SGHTA and CDR2 is FQGNSA. Trimming removed 4 bases from V and 5 bases from J; junction bases left unmatched: 5. The CDR3 region has the DNA TGTGCCAGCAGCTCGGGACAGATGGATCAGCCCCAGCATTTT. Amino acid sequence: CASSSGQMDQPQHF. The complete variable domain, with remaining parts taken from reference TRBV7-2 and TRBJ1-5, reads GAGVSQSPSNKVTEKGKDVELRCDPISGHTALYWYRQSLGQGLEFLIYFQGNSAPDKSGLPSDRFSAERTGGSVSTLTIQRTQQEDSAVYLCASSSGQMDQPQHFGDGTRLSIL.

This clone was detected only once. The DNA of the CDR3 is TGTGCCAGCAGCTTGGGGGGGTGGTACACTGAAGCTTTCTTT. Its protein is CASSLGGWYTEAFF. This chain links TRBV14 with TRBJ1-1; D is perhaps TRBD1 (5 bases). CDR1 is SGHDN and CDR2 is FVKESK in the germline V gene. The CDR3 contains 14 residues. Trimming removed 5 bases at V and 3 bases at J, with 13 bases between.

The V gene is TRBV7-8, the J gene TRBJ2-7, with 9 bases matching TRBD2. V lost 4 bases and J lost 2; bases outside the gene matches: 9. This CDR3 has 16 residues. The V gene's germline CDR1 is SGHVS and CDR2 FQNEAQ. This chain's CDR3 is CASSSAPGLAAYEQYF. CDR3 DNA sequence: TGTGCCAGCAGCTCGGCTCCGGGACTAGCAGCCTACGAGCAGTACTTC. The full variable domain, rest sourced from reference TRBV7-8 and TRBJ2-7, is GAGVSQSPRYKVAKRGQDVALRCDPISGHVSLFWYQQALGQGPEFLTYFQNEAQLDKSGLPSDRFFAERPEGSVSTLKIQRTQQEDSAVYLCASSSAPGLAAYEQYFGPGTRLTVT.

The chain has TRBV5-6 and TRBJ2-5, with 7 bases lining up with TRBD1. Per germline, CDR1 SGHDT and CDR2 YYEEEE. V shed 3 bases, J shed 5 bases, and the junction held 13 bases outside the gene matches. The CDR3 consists of 16 residues. Here the CDR3 reads CASSWDQTGSWETQYF. Written as DNA, the CDR3 is TGTGCCAGCAGCTGGGATCAGACAGGGTCGTGGGAGACCCAGTACTTC.

The chain links TRBV27 to TRBJ1-5; 9 bases line up with TRBD1. The germline V gene has CDR1 MNHEY and CDR2 SMNVEV (reference sequence). V trimming: 4 bases; J trimming: 4 bases; junction bases outside the gene matches: 5. This CDR3 comprises 15 residues. In DNA, the CDR3 is TGTGCCAGCAGTTCGGGACAGGGAGGGAATCAGCCCCAGCATTTT. As protein: CASSSGQGGNQPQHF.

This clone was observed a handful of times. J is TRBJ2-2 and V is TRBV19; perhaps TRBD2 as D (5 bases). The V gene's germline CDR1 is LNHDA and CDR2 SQIVND (reference sequence). V was clipped by 8 bases and J by 6 bases, with 19 bases between them. The CDR3 is made up of 15 amino acids. CDR3 DNA: TGTGCCAGTGCAACCGGGGAGCGGTGGGCCGGGGAGCTGTTTTTT. This codes for CASATGERWAGELFF.

The rearrangement links TRBV5-8 to TRBJ1-2; TRBD1 matches 8 bases. With V trimmed by 8 bases and J by 5 bases, 2 bases remained unmatched. From germline, CDR1 is SGHTS and CDR2 YDEGEE. The CDR3 has 11 residues. DNA for the CDR3: TGTGCCAGTCGGACAGGGTATGGCTACACCTTC. Residues: CASRTGYGYTF. Based on the CDR3 plus reference TRBV5-8 and TRBJ1-2, the full variable domain is EAGVTQSPTHLIKTRGQQATLRCSPISGHTSVYWYQQALGLGLQFLLWYDEGEERNRGNFPPRFSGRQFPNYSSELNVNALELEDSALYLCASRTGYGYTFGSGTRLTVV.

The sample holds one count of this clone. This chain's CDR3 is CASSVTGGRQPQHF. CDR3 in DNA: TGTGCCAGCAGCGTGACAGGGGGCCGCCAGCCCCAGCATTTT. This chain joins TRBV2 and TRBJ1-5, with 10 nucleotides matching TRBD1. Trimming removed 6 bases from V and 7 bases from J; junction bases left unmatched: 6. The length of the CDR3 is 14 residues. Germline V gene sequence: CDR1 SNHLY, CDR2 FYNNEI.

This clone was detected only once. The V gene is TRBV18, the J gene TRBJ2-1; weak D call: TRBD2 (6 bases). The germline V and J ends were trimmed by 4 bases and 4 bases, with 14 bases remaining between them. The CDR3 runs 15 residues. Germline V gene sequence: CDR1 KGHSH, CDR2 LQKENI. CDR3 residues: CASSQGLLTYNEQFF. The CDR3, as DNA: TGTGCCAGCTCACAGGGACTCTTAACTTACAATGAGCAGTTCTTC. Using reference TRBV18 and TRBJ2-1 for the parts outside the CDR3, the full variable domain is NAGVMQNPRHLVRRRGQEARLRCSPMKGHSHVYWYRQLPEEGLKFMVYLQKENIIDESGMPKERFSAEFPKEGPSILRIQQVVRGDSAAYFCASSQGLLTYNEQFFGPGTRLTVL.

This chain uses TRBV4-1 with TRBJ2-1; no firm D call. Germline V gene lookup returns CDR1 MGHRA and CDR2 YSYEKL. The CDR3 loop spans 16 amino acids. V was trimmed by 4 bases and J by 0 bases, leaving 13 bases between them. Here the CDR3 DNA reads TGCGCCAGCAGCCGTCAGACGGAGAGCTCCTACAATGAGCAGTTCTTC. It yields the protein CASSRQTESSYNEQFF.

This clone was observed a few times. At the DNA level, this CDR3 is encoded by other sequences in the same sample as well. This chain connects TRBV6-5 to TRBJ1-1, with TRBD1 identical over 10 bases. CDR3 length: 15 residues. V lost 5 bases, J lost 3 bases, and 6 bases stayed unmatched. In germline, CDR1 is MNHEY, CDR2 SVGAGI. CDR3 DNA sequence: TGTGCCAGCAGTCGGGACAGGGGAAGAGACACTGAAGCTTTCTTT. Translation gives CASSRDRGRDTEAFF.

The CDR3 region is CASKGGGGDEQFF. The CDR3, as DNA: TGTGCCAGCAAAGGTGGAGGTGGTGATGAGCAGTTCTTC. This chain uses TRBV6-6 with TRBJ2-1, with D possibly TRBD2 on 5 matching bases. In germline, CDR1 is MNHNY, CDR2 SVGAGI (reference sequence). The CDR3 is made up of 13 amino acids. Trimming shortened V by 7 bases and J by 8 bases, and 15 bases separated the two germline ends.

The genes are TRBV5-1 and TRBJ2-3; 12 positions match TRBD2. J was trimmed by 4 bases and V by 4 bases; bases with no gene match: 7. The CDR3 has 16 amino acids. Per the germline V gene, CDR1 is SGHRS and CDR2 is YFSETQ. DNA for the CDR3: TGCGCCAGCAGCCCTGGACTAGCGGGAAACTCAGATACGCAGTATTTT. Translating gives CASSPGLAGNSDTQYF.

The chain carries TRBV2 and TRBJ1-4, with a tentative D call TRBD1 (5 bases). The germline CDR1 and CDR2 sequences are SNHLY and FYNNEI. Trimming removed 8 bases from V and 8 bases from J, with 21 bases in between. The length of the CDR3 is 15 residues. Written as DNA, the CDR3 is TGTGCCAGCTCAATCCGACGGGGGGTTGAGGAAAAACTGTTTTTT. This sequence encodes CASSIRRGVEEKLFF.